A selection of T cell receptor beta chains follows, all from one sample in a study of neurological immune-mediated disorders. TCRdb fed the 5' RACE reads into MiXCR, producing one record per CDR3 protein. Among fewer than 80,000 distinct CDR3 sequences listed, roughly 5.6% were seen once. Sequencing was performed on PBMCs. These receptors all come from a woman aged 25 to 45 with multiple sclerosis. CDR3s include the opening cysteine and the closing phenylalanine or tryptophan. The order of the fields is J gene, CDR3 length, clone size, D gene, V gene, CDR3 DNA, CDR3 protein. D genes are given only for firm matches. Clone size is not always given. Where it is, it says once, few, many or a class for expanded clones.

j_gene: TRBJ2-3; len: 13; abundance: many; d_gene: -; v_gene: TRBV7-8; CDR3nt: TGTGCCAGCGCTAGGGGGAGCACAGATACGCAGTATTTT; CDR3aa: CASARGSTDTQYF
j_gene: TRBJ2-5; len: 15; abundance: many; d_gene: TRBD2; v_gene: TRBV4-2; CDR3nt: TGTGCCAGCAGCCAAAGCGGGGTATATCAAGAGACCCAGTACTTC; CDR3aa: CASSQSGVYQETQYF
j_gene: TRBJ2-7; len: 17; abundance: -; d_gene: TRBD1; v_gene: TRBV7-2; CDR3nt: TGTGCCAGCAGCTCCTTTATACCGGGACAGGGGGCTTACGAGCAGTACTTC; CDR3aa: CASSSFIPGQGAYEQYF
j_gene: TRBJ2-1; len: 15; abundance: -; d_gene: -; v_gene: TRBV3-1; CDR3nt: TGTGCCAGCAGCCATGTTGGATACCCCTACAATGAGCAGTTCTTC; CDR3aa: CASSHVGYPYNEQFF
j_gene: TRBJ2-1; len: 13; abundance: -; d_gene: TRBD2; v_gene: TRBV7-9; CDR3nt: TGTGCCAGCAGCTTGGGCGGGGAGGGTGAGCAGTTCTTC; CDR3aa: CASSLGGEGEQFF
j_gene: TRBJ2-7; len: 14; abundance: -; d_gene: -; v_gene: TRBV7-8; CDR3nt: TGTGCCAGCAGCTCACGGGCGACAGGCTACGAGCAGTACTTC; CDR3aa: CASSSRATGYEQYF
j_gene: TRBJ1-3; len: 13; abundance: many; d_gene: -; v_gene: TRBV20-1; CDR3nt: TGCAGTGTGGGTAGGGGTTCGGGAAACACCATATATTTT; CDR3aa: CSVGRGSGNTIYF
j_gene: TRBJ1-2; len: 13; abundance: many; d_gene: -; v_gene: TRBV12-3/TRBV12-4; CDR3nt: TGTGCCAGCAGTTTTTCCGGGGGCGGAGGCTACACCTTC; CDR3aa: CASSFSGGGGYTF
j_gene: TRBJ1-3; len: 14; abundance: many; d_gene: -; v_gene: TRBV5-1; CDR3nt: TGCGCCAGCAGCTCTGGGAATTCGGGGAACACCATATATTTT; CDR3aa: CASSSGNSGNTIYF
j_gene: TRBJ2-7; len: 13; abundance: many; d_gene: -; v_gene: TRBV5-1; CDR3nt: TGCGCCAGCAGCTTGGAGTGGGCTTACGAGCAGTACTTC; CDR3aa: CASSLEWAYEQYF
j_gene: TRBJ1-1; len: 16; abundance: -; d_gene: -; v_gene: TRBV27; CDR3nt: TGTGCCAGCAGTTTAGATGTCACAGGGACATCTAGTGAAGCTTTCTTT; CDR3aa: CASSLDVTGTSSEAFF
j_gene: TRBJ1-2; len: 15; abundance: -; d_gene: -; v_gene: TRBV4-1; CDR3nt: TGCGCCAGCAGCCAAGATTTGAGGCGCCACTATGGCTACACCTTC; CDR3aa: CASSQDLRRHYGYTF
j_gene: TRBJ2-5; len: 17; abundance: -; d_gene: -; v_gene: TRBV12-5; CDR3nt: TGTGCTAGTGGTTTGGTAGGTCTTGTTAGCGGAGGAGAGACCCAGTACTTC; CDR3aa: CASGLVGLVSGGETQYF
j_gene: TRBJ1-2; len: 14; abundance: many; d_gene: -; v_gene: TRBV28; CDR3nt: TGTGCCAGCAGACCCGTGGGGAAGGGCTATGGCTACACCTTC; CDR3aa: CASRPVGKGYGYTF
j_gene: TRBJ2-1; len: 14; abundance: many; d_gene: TRBD2; v_gene: TRBV5-1; CDR3nt: TGCGCCAGCAGCTTCGCTAGCGGGGGGGCCTTACAGTTCTTC; CDR3aa: CASSFASGGALQFF
j_gene: TRBJ2-3; len: 10; abundance: many; d_gene: -; v_gene: TRBV20-1; CDR3nt: TGCAGTGCCCTCACAGATACGCAGTATTTT; CDR3aa: CSALTDTQYF
j_gene: TRBJ2-1; len: 15; abundance: many; d_gene: TRBD1; v_gene: TRBV9; CDR3nt: TGTGCCAGCAGCGTAGAGACAGGGGGGTACAATGAGCAGTTCTTC; CDR3aa: CASSVETGGYNEQFF
j_gene: TRBJ2-3; len: 11; abundance: -; d_gene: -; v_gene: TRBV20-1; CDR3nt: TGCAGTGCTAGATCTCCAGATACGCAGTATTTT; CDR3aa: CSARSPDTQYF
j_gene: TRBJ2-2; len: 14; abundance: few; d_gene: TRBD2; v_gene: TRBV20-1; CDR3nt: TGCAGTGCTAGGGGGGGGGTGGACACCGGGGAGCTGTTTTTT; CDR3aa: CSARGGVDTGELFF
j_gene: TRBJ1-5; len: 14; abundance: many; d_gene: TRBD1; v_gene: TRBV5-6; CDR3nt: TGTGCCAGCAGCAAACAGGGGGATGTTCAGCCCCAGCATTTT; CDR3aa: CASSKQGDVQPQHF
j_gene: TRBJ2-2; len: 14; abundance: many; d_gene: -; v_gene: TRBV7-8; CDR3nt: TGTGCCAGCAGCTTAGCTTCAAACACCGGGGAGCTGTTTTTT; CDR3aa: CASSLASNTGELFF
j_gene: TRBJ1-1; len: 15; abundance: many; d_gene: -; v_gene: TRBV7-9; CDR3nt: TGTGCCAGCAGCTTAGAGCGGTGGGGTGACACTGAAGCTTTCTTT; CDR3aa: CASSLERWGDTEAFF
j_gene: TRBJ1-6; len: 15; abundance: many; d_gene: -; v_gene: TRBV5-5; CDR3nt: TGTGCCAGCAGCTTGTACGACAGTGAAAATTCACCCCTCCACTTT; CDR3aa: CASSLYDSENSPLHF
j_gene: TRBJ2-6; len: 18; abundance: -; d_gene: TRBD2; v_gene: TRBV6-2/TRBV6-3; CDR3nt: TGTGCCAGCAGCTCCCAGCGGGGGCGGGACTCTGGGGCCAACGTCCTGACTTTC; CDR3aa: CASSSQRGRDSGANVLTF
j_gene: TRBJ2-1; len: 15; abundance: many; d_gene: TRBD2; v_gene: TRBV5-1; CDR3nt: TGCGCCAGCAGCCCCACGGGGCCTAGCGGGGTAGAGCAGTTCTTC; CDR3aa: CASSPTGPSGVEQFF
j_gene: TRBJ2-3; len: 15; abundance: -; d_gene: TRBD1; v_gene: TRBV6-5; CDR3nt: TGTGCCAGCAGCCCCGTAGGGGGCGGCACAGATACGCAGTATTTT; CDR3aa: CASSPVGGGTDTQYF
j_gene: TRBJ2-7; len: 19; abundance: many; d_gene: TRBD2; v_gene: TRBV20-1; CDR3nt: TGCAGTGCTAGAGATCCCCACCCCAGTACTAGCGGGGATTCCTACGAGCAGTACTTC; CDR3aa: CSARDPHPSTSGDSYEQYF
j_gene: TRBJ1-5; len: 15; abundance: many; d_gene: TRBD1; v_gene: TRBV6-5; CDR3nt: TGTGCCAGCAGTCGATCTCGACAGGGAGGCCAGCCCCAGCATTTT; CDR3aa: CASSRSRQGGQPQHF
j_gene: TRBJ1-1; len: 11; abundance: many; d_gene: -; v_gene: TRBV29-1; CDR3nt: TGCAGCGTTCAGGGGAACACTGAAGCTTTCTTT; CDR3aa: CSVQGNTEAFF
j_gene: TRBJ2-7; len: 18; abundance: many; d_gene: TRBD2; v_gene: TRBV20-1; CDR3nt: TGCAGTGCTAGAGAACGGGTGGTTTCGGGGGGGATCTCCTACGAGCAGTACTTC; CDR3aa: CSARERVVSGGISYEQYF
j_gene: TRBJ2-7; len: 14; abundance: many; d_gene: TRBD1; v_gene: TRBV5-1; CDR3nt: TGCGCCAGCAGCCAACGGACAGGGGTGGCCGAGCAGTACTTC; CDR3aa: CASSQRTGVAEQYF
j_gene: TRBJ2-5; len: 14; abundance: few; d_gene: TRBD2; v_gene: TRBV14; CDR3nt: TGTGCCAGCAGCCAAGGTGGGACTAAGGAGACCCAGTACTTC; CDR3aa: CASSQGGTKETQYF
j_gene: TRBJ1-4; len: 13; abundance: many; d_gene: -; v_gene: TRBV20-1; CDR3nt: TGCAGTGCCAGCGGGACGTCCGAAGAAAAACTGTTTTTT; CDR3aa: CSASGTSEEKLFF